The 10 T cell receptor beta chains below come from one sample, sequenced in a study of OX40 agonist ivuxolimab in advanced cancers. This table comes from immunoSEQ multiplex PCR, and its TCRdb copy is limited to in-frame clones, with some not included. Among 10,000 to 13,000 clones listed, roughly 79% were seen once. Sequencing was performed on CD4+ or CD8+ T cells sorted from blood, taken in a trial of the OX40 agonist ivuxolimab. These receptors were taken from an adult with an advanced solid tumor such as melanoma, head and neck, liver or kidney cancer.

The chain uses TRBV13 and TRBJ1-2, with 9 positions matching TRBD1. Germline lookup yields CDR1 PRHDT and CDR2 FYEKMQ (reference sequence). The CDR3 covers 15 residues. The J segment lost 3 bases and the V segment lost 5 bases, leaving 7 bases of the junction unmatched. CDR3 bases: TGTGCCAGCAGCGACTACAGGGGGCCGGACTATGGCTACACCTTC. This encodes CASSDYRGPDYGYTF.

The V and J genes are TRBV2 and TRBJ2-3; 9 nucleotides match TRBD2. Germline V CDR1 and CDR2: SNHLY, FYNNEI. With V trimmed by 1 base and J by 2 bases, 7 bases remained unmatched. The CDR3 extends over 17 amino acids. The CDR3 DNA sequence: TGTGCCAGCAGTGAAGGGAGACTAGCGGTTCACACAGATACGCAGTATTTT. It specifies CASSEGRLAVHTDTQYF.

This sequence joins TRBV5-1 and TRBJ2-7; perhaps TRBD1 as D (5 bases). Per germline, CDR1 SGHRS and CDR2 YFSETQ. V was shortened by 0 bases and J by 6 bases, with 7 bases between the two germline ends. CDR3 length equals 12 residues. The CDR3 bases are TGCGCCAGCAGCTTGGTTGGGGCCGAGCAGTACTTC. Amino acids: CASSLVGAEQYF.

The V gene is TRBV7-3, the J gene TRBJ2-7; the D call may be TRBD1 or TRBD2 (5 bases each). Germline lookup yields CDR1 SGHTA and CDR2 FQGTGA. This CDR3 comprises 17 residues. Trimming left V 2 bases short and J 0 bases short, with 17 bases between. For the CDR3, the DNA is TGTGCCAGCAGCTTACGGCCGGGGCCGCTCGGCTCCTACGAGCAGTACTTC. Amino acids: CASSLRPGPLGSYEQYF.

The chain joins TRBV2 to TRBJ1-2, with 8 bases identical to TRBD1. CDR3 length: 14 residues. After removal of 2 bases from V and 4 bases from J, the junction contained 3 bases not matched to a gene. Germline V CDR1 and CDR2: SNHLY, FYNNEI. The CDR3 DNA follows: TGTGCCAGCAGTGAACAGGGGGCTAGCTATGGCTACACCTTC. Protein sequence: CASSEQGASYGYTF.

This clone is a singleton in its sample. The chain uses TRBV11-2 and TRBJ2-7; 7 bases match TRBD1. With V trimmed by 7 bases and J by 5 bases, 17 bases remained unmatched. The CDR3 is made up of 16 amino acids. The V gene's germline CDR1 is SGHAT and CDR2 FQNNGV. The CDR3 DNA reads as TGTGCCAGCACCGAAGGGGTGGCGACAGGGAACCACGAGCAGTACTTC. This codes for CASTEGVATGNHEQYF.

This clone was counted a few times. The V call is TRBV19, the J call TRBJ1-4; tentative D call: TRBD1 (5 bases). The ends were cut back, 3 bases at V and 8 bases at J, with 22 bases in the middle. This CDR3 contains 17 residues. Germline V gene data show CDR1 as LNHDA and CDR2 as SQIVND (reference sequence). The CDR3 coding sequence is TGTGCCAGTAGTATCCCGGGACGGAAAAGAGTGGACGAAAAACTGTTTTTT. Protein product: CASSIPGRKRVDEKLFF.

The chain employs TRBV11-2 and TRBJ2-7, with 9 bases that match TRBD2. The germline V gene encodes CDR1 SGHAT and CDR2 FQNNGV. V shed 3 bases, J shed 2 bases, and the junction held 2 bases outside the gene matches. The length of the CDR3 is 14 residues. CDR3: CASSFGTSTYEQYF. The CDR3 DNA reads as TGTGCCAGCAGCTTCGGGACTAGCACCTACGAGCAGTACTTC.

The chain recombines TRBV13 with TRBJ2-1, with D possibly being TRBD1 or TRBD2 (5 bases each). The CDR3 has 17 amino acids. With 8 bases removed from V and 3 bases from J, the gap between germline ends came to 23 bases. Germline V gives CDR1 PRHDT, CDR2 FYEKMQ (reference sequence). The CDR3 sequence: CASAGGRQAQVYNEQFF. The CDR3 DNA follows: TGTGCCAGCGCTGGGGGACGACAAGCCCAGGTCTACAATGAGCAGTTCTTC.

Judged by abundance, this clone is medium-sized. The chain couples TRBV5-6 to TRBJ1-2, with a weak D call TRBD1 (6 bases). This CDR3 has 17 amino acids. The germline gives CDR1 SGHDT, CDR2 YYEEEE. V dropped 1 base and J dropped 2 bases, with 18 bases sitting between them. CDR3 nucleotide sequence: TGTGCCAGCAGCTTGTTCGGGACATGGGAATGGAACTATGGCTACACCTTC. Amino acids: CASSLFGTWEWNYGYTF.